Here is one T cell receptor beta chain with its context. This record comes from a study of blood T cells in healthy people across ages. Samples each had at least 5 micrograms of total RNA extracted. For the second PCR, which ran for 7 to 11 cycles, a sample-barcoded 5' primer and a J-beta primer mix were used. TCRdb called the 5' RACE reads again in MiXCR, with one record for every CDR3 protein. The sample lists over 500,000 distinct CDR3 sequences; about a quarter were seen once. Germline loops: CDR1 DFQATT, CDR2 SNEGSKA (reference sequence). Trimming shortened V by 3 bases and J by 7 bases, and 10 bases separated the two germline ends. The CDR3 consists of 12 residues. These sequences were also reported in another study, on T cells of mothers and their children. Per that study: The study sampled a few healthy Caucasian mothers and their six children.

The sample comprised blood. The chain couples TRBV20-1 to TRBJ1-5; D remains unclear. The TCR was taken from a boy between 2 and 10 years old in good health. DNA of the CDR3: TGCAGTGCTAGTCACAGTCTACAGCCCCAGCATTTT. Encoded protein: CSASHSLQPQHF.